Below, 31 T cell receptor beta chains from the same sample are listed, as sequenced in a study of blood T cell repertoires in COVID-19. Measured with immunoSEQ multiplex PCR; TCRdb has only the in-frame clones, and not every one. This sample has some 200,000 clones; roughly nine tenths occur once, and the top ten carry about 22%. Sequenced: peripheral blood. The receptors were sampled from a man between 60 and 75 years old with active or convalescent COVID-19.

V gene TRBV6-4 combines with J gene TRBJ1-5, with 12 nucleotides matching TRBD1. This CDR3 spans 14 amino acids. CDR1 and CDR2 (germline): MRHNA, SNTAGT. V dropped 6 bases and J dropped 6; count of bases not matched to a gene: 3. CDR3 in DNA: TGTGCCAGCAGGGGACAGGGGGCGATTCAGCCCCAGCATTTT. This codes for CASRGQGAIQPQHF.

The chain employs TRBV7-5 and TRBJ2-4; the table's D call, TRBD1, has no DNA check behind it. TRBV7-5 is a documented pseudogene. The length of the CDR3 is 17 residues. Written as DNA, the CDR3 is TGTGTCAGAAGTCGAACCGACAGGGAACTAGCCAAAAACATTCAGTACTTC. It codes for CVRSRTDRELAKNIQYF.

The chain combines TRBV2 with TRBJ2-7; 10 bases align to TRBD1. The germline V gene has CDR1 SNHLY and CDR2 FYNNEI. V shed 9 bases, J shed 4 bases, and the junction held 9 bases outside the gene matches. This CDR3 is 14 amino acids long. CDR3 in DNA: TGTGCCAGTATAAGAGGGACAGGGGAGTACGAGCAGTACTTC. This codes for CASIRGTGEYEQYF.

This rearrangement joins TRBV11-2 to TRBJ2-7, with 9 bases identical to TRBD1. Unmatched junction bases numbered 6, after V lost 3 bases and J lost 3 bases. This CDR3 is built from 15 residues. CDR1 and CDR2 from the germline V gene are SGHAT and FQNNGV. DNA for the CDR3: TGTGCCAGCAGCTTGGGACAGGGCGCTTACTACGAGCAGTACTTC. As protein: CASSLGQGAYYEQYF.

V usage is TRBV5-1 and J usage is TRBJ2-7; TRBD2 matches at 14 bases. Trimming removed 4 bases from V and 6 bases from J; junction bases left unmatched: 6. The CDR3 consists of 15 residues. The germline CDR1 and CDR2 sequences are SGHRS and YFSETQ. The CDR3 reads CASSLGLAGGSEQYF. The CDR3 DNA reads TGCGCCAGCAGCCTAGGACTAGCGGGGGGAAGCGAGCAGTACTTC.

The chain uses TRBV2 and TRBJ1-4; D not resolved. The CDR3 is 13 residues long. CDR1 SNHLY and CDR2 FYNNEI come from the germline V gene. V shed 6 bases and J shed 8 bases, with 13 bases lying between them. For the CDR3, the DNA is TGTGCCAGCAGCATTTCAGGAAACGAAAAACTGTTTTTT. This codes for CASSISGNEKLFF.

Here the CDR3 DNA reads TGTGCCAGCAGTTTAGTAACGGGCTCCTACGAGCAGTACTTC. Protein sequence: CASSLVTGSYEQYF. The chain uses TRBV6-2 or TRBV6-3 and TRBJ2-7; unclear D gene. The V end was cut by 4 bases, the J end by 0 bases, with 10 bases between. The CDR3 is made up of 14 amino acids. Germline CDR1 reads MNHEY; CDR2 reads SVGEGT.

The CDR3 protein is CAWRNFRQGRYEQYF. The CDR3 DNA reads TGTGCCTGGAGGAATTTTAGACAGGGGAGGTACGAGCAGTACTTC. This chain uses TRBV30 with TRBJ2-7, with 8 bases aligning to TRBD1. The CDR3 consists of 15 residues. Germline CDR1 reads GTSNPN; CDR2 reads SVGIG (reference sequence). V gave up 3 bases and J gave up 4 bases; unmatched junction bases: 11.

The chain's CDR3 is CASSLEFDSEAFF. CDR3 nucleotide sequence: TGCGCCAGCAGCTTGGAATTTGACAGTGAAGCTTTCTTT. The chain joins TRBV5-1 to TRBJ1-1, with D possibly being TRBD1 (5 bases). V lost 0 bases and J lost 7, with 10 bases in between. There are 13 residues in the CDR3. Germline CDR1 is SGHRS and CDR2 is YFSETQ.

This clone has more than one count but fewer than ten. The chain has TRBV28 and TRBJ1-2; possibly TRBD1 for D (5 bases). The CDR3 length is 11 residues. The ends were cut back, 5 bases at V and 11 bases at J, with 12 bases in the middle. The germline V gene encodes CDR1 MDHEN and CDR2 SYDVKM. The CDR3 protein is CASSRQSRYTF. CDR3 nucleotide sequence: TGTGCCAGCAGTCGACAGTCTAGGTACACCTTC.

The chain is built from TRBV7-3 and TRBJ2-2; TRBD1 matches at 8 bases. From germline, CDR1 is SGHTA and CDR2 FQGTGA. V lost 1 base and J lost 4; bases outside the gene matches: 5. The CDR3 length is 16 residues. The CDR3 protein is CASSLMAGGGTGELFF. Here the CDR3 DNA reads TGTGCCAGCAGCTTAATGGCAGGGGGCGGCACCGGGGAGCTGTTTTTT.

The V call is TRBV19, the J call TRBJ1-5; D not resolved. From germline, CDR1 is LNHDA and CDR2 SQIVND (reference sequence). The V gene lost 3 bases and the J gene lost 9 bases, with 15 bases spanning the gap. The CDR3 has 14 residues. In nucleotides, the CDR3 is TGTGCCAGTAGTATGGGGAGGCCCTCGGGGCCCCAGCATTTT. Translating gives CASSMGRPSGPQHF. The full variable domain, its missing parts supplied by reference TRBV19 and TRBJ1-5, is DGGITQSPKYLFRKEGQNVTLSCEQNLNHDAMYWYRQDPGQGLRLIYYSQIVNDFQKGDIAEGYSVSREKKESFPLTVTSAQKNPTAFYLCASSMGRPSGPQHFGDGTRLSIL.

The CDR3 loop is CASSSDRNNSPLHF. The DNA for the CDR3 is TGTGCCAGCAGCTCGGACAGGAATAATTCACCCCTCCACTTT. This sequence joins TRBV7-9 and TRBJ1-6, with 7 bases that match TRBD1. Germline values: CDR1 SEHNR, CDR2 FQNEAQ (reference sequence). The CDR3 contains 14 residues. Germline trimming cut 4 bases from V and 5 bases from J; bases unmatched to any gene: 2.

V usage is TRBV19 and J usage is TRBJ2-1, with 7 bases that match TRBD2. With V trimmed by 6 bases and J by 10 bases, 3 bases remained unmatched. The CDR3 runs to 11 residues. CDR1 is LNHDA, CDR2 SQIVND, per germline (reference sequence). CDR3 sequence reads: CASRTRGEQFF. The CDR3 DNA sequence: TGTGCCAGTAGAACGCGGGGGGAGCAGTTCTTC.

CDR3 sequence: CASAGTARNTIYF. For the CDR3, the DNA is TGTGCCAGCGCGGGGACGGCGAGAAACACCATATATTTT. The rearrangement uses TRBV12-3 or TRBV12-4 and TRBJ1-3; D possibly corresponds to TRBD1 (5 bases). The CDR3 is 13 amino acids. V lost 8 bases and J lost 5, with 13 bases in between.

The gene calls are TRBV24-1 and TRBJ2-7; 8 positions match TRBD1. Per germline, CDR1 KGHDR and CDR2 SFDVKD. The CDR3 is made up of 14 amino acids. V shed 3 bases, J shed 6 bases, and the junction held 6 bases outside the gene matches. The CDR3 nucleotides read TGTGCCACCAGTGATCCGGACAGGGTTGGCGAGCAGTACTTC. This gives the protein CATSDPDRVGEQYF.

The chain carries TRBV7-6 and TRBJ2-3; 15 bases are a match to TRBD2. The J segment lost 0 bases and the V segment lost 4 bases, leaving 5 bases of the junction unmatched. The CDR3 runs to 18 residues. Germline CDR1 reads SGHVS; CDR2 reads FNYEAQ. The CDR3 is CASSSGLAGGPSTDTQYF. DNA of the CDR3: TGTGCCAGCAGCTCGGGACTAGCGGGGGGCCCCAGCACAGATACGCAGTATTTT. Using reference TRBV7-6 and TRBJ2-3 for the parts outside the CDR3, the full variable domain is GAGVSQSPRYKVTKRGQDVALRCDPISGHVSLYWYRQALGQGPEFLTYFNYEAQQDKSGLPNDRFSAERPEGSISTLTIQRTEQRDSAMYRCASSSGLAGGPSTDTQYFGPGTRLTVL.

CDR3 sequence (DNA): TGTGCCAGTAGCGGGGGGTGGCGGCAGCCCCAGCATTTT. It codes for CASSGGWRQPQHF. The chain carries TRBV19 and TRBJ1-5, with D perhaps matching TRBD1 (5 bases). The CDR3 runs 13 residues. CDR1 LNHDA and CDR2 SQIVND come from the germline V gene (reference sequence). Trimming shortened V by 6 bases and J by 7 bases, and 13 bases separated the two germline ends.

The chain combines TRBV21-1 with TRBJ1-2; TRBD1 is the table's D call and was not checked against the DNA. TRBV21-1 is listed as a pseudogene. The CDR3 extends over 15 amino acids. CDR3 sequence: CASSKARTGGRGYTF. The CDR3 DNA sequence: TGTGCCAGCAGCAAAGCCAGGACAGGCGGCCGAGGCTACACCTTC.

The J gene is TRBJ2-3, the V gene TRBV12-3 or TRBV12-4, with TRBD2 matching 8 bases. J gave up 5 bases and V 6 bases, and 1 base lay outside the gene matches. The CDR3 is 12 amino acids. The CDR3 nucleotides are TGTGCCAGCAGGGCGGGAGGAGATACGCAGTATTTT. Translation: CASRAGGDTQYF.

The chain employs TRBV6-5 and TRBJ2-1; D might be TRBD1 (6 bases). With 10 bases removed from V and 0 bases from J, the gap between germline ends came to 16 bases. The CDR3 consists of 15 residues. Per the germline V gene, CDR1 is MNHEY and CDR2 is SVGAGI. CDR3 DNA sequence: TGTGCCACATCAATCCAGGGGTTCTCCTACAATGAGCAGTTCTTC. It encodes CATSIQGFSYNEQFF.

The chain uses TRBV5-1 and TRBJ2-5; TRBD2 aligns across 8 bases. The germline gives CDR1 SGHRS, CDR2 YFSETQ. This CDR3 contains 15 residues. V was clipped by 0 bases and J by 1 base; unmatched bases: 2. CDR3 loop: CASSLVAGGQETQYF. As DNA, the CDR3 is TGCGCCAGCAGCTTGGTGGCGGGGGGCCAAGAGACCCAGTACTTC.

This chain joins TRBV5-1 and TRBJ1-1; no definite D call. Trimming removed 2 bases at V and 1 base at J, with 9 bases between. The CDR3 totals 14 residues. Germline V gene data show CDR1 as SGHRS and CDR2 as YFSETQ. CDR3: CASSFTMGNTEAFF. CDR3 DNA sequence: TGCGCCAGCAGCTTTACTATGGGGAACACTGAAGCTTTCTTT.

The V and J genes are TRBV5-1 and TRBJ1-1, with D perhaps matching TRBD1 (6 bases). The germline gives CDR1 SGHRS, CDR2 YFSETQ. This CDR3 has 16 amino acids. Deletions cut 0 bases from V and 1 base from J, with 13 bases between. CDR3: CASSLVGGPQNTEAFF. The CDR3 DNA reads as TGCGCCAGCAGCTTGGTGGGGGGGCCCCAGAACACTGAAGCTTTCTTT.

The V call is TRBV12-3 or TRBV12-4, the J call TRBJ1-1; D unclear. The V gene lost 2 bases and the J gene lost 7 bases, with 5 bases spanning the gap. The CDR3 contains 11 residues. CDR3 nucleotides: TGTGCCAGCAGTTTATCAGTTGAAGCTTTCTTT. Protein product: CASSLSVEAFF.

This clone has just one count. The V call is TRBV18, the J call TRBJ2-3; D is perhaps TRBD2 (6 bases). Between the trimmed V and J ends, which lost 6 bases and 0 bases, there was a span of 13 bases. Germline CDR1 reads KGHSH; CDR2 reads LQKENI. The CDR3 has 15 amino acids. For the CDR3, the DNA is TGTGCCAGCTCGTGGCGGGGTGCTAGCACAGATACGCAGTATTTT. Translated, it gives CASSWRGASTDTQYF.

The rearrangement uses TRBV19 and TRBJ2-2; D not resolved. The length of the CDR3 is 14 residues. V was trimmed by 4 bases and J by 6 bases, leaving 12 bases between them. Germline assignment: CDR1 LNHDA and CDR2 SQIVND (reference sequence). CDR3 sequence: CASSNMEFPGELFF. The CDR3 coding sequence is TGTGCCAGTAGTAATATGGAGTTTCCCGGGGAGCTGTTTTTT.

The V gene is TRBV29-1, the J gene TRBJ1-2; D possibly corresponds to TRBD1 (6 bases). This CDR3 is 10 amino acids long. Looked up from germline, CDR1 is SQVTM and CDR2 is ANQGSEA. Between the trimmed V and J ends, which lost 7 bases and 8 bases, there was a span of 11 bases. Written as DNA, the CDR3 is TGCAGCGCAGGGGAAGGCGGCTACACCTTC. This gives the protein CSAGEGGYTF.

The chain carries TRBV19 and TRBJ1-6; 9 nucleotides align to TRBD1. CDR1 is LNHDA, CDR2 SQIVND, per germline (reference sequence). After removal of 6 bases from V and 10 bases from J, the junction contained 10 bases not matched to a gene. The CDR3 covers 15 residues. The CDR3 loop is CASSPSGTGQSPLHF. The CDR3 region has the DNA TGTGCCAGTAGCCCCTCAGGGACAGGGCAATCACCCCTCCACTTT.

J is TRBJ2-7 and V is TRBV6-1, with 7 positions matching TRBD1. There are 15 residues in the CDR3. The V gene's germline CDR1 is MNHNS and CDR2 SASEGT. Trimming took 3 bases from V and 3 from J; bases not matched to a gene: 8. The CDR3 sequence is CASSEGEGAIYEQYF. The CDR3 bases are TGTGCCAGCAGTGAGGGAGAGGGGGCTATCTACGAGCAGTACTTC.

The rearrangement links TRBV13 to TRBJ2-7; 8 nucleotides agree with TRBD1. There are 15 residues in the CDR3. The junction had 8 bases not matched to a gene; V was cut back by 5 bases and J by 2 bases. The germline gives CDR1 PRHDT, CDR2 FYEKMQ (reference sequence). In nucleotides, the CDR3 is TGTGCCAGCAGCCCAGGGGGCGACTCACCCTACGAGCAGTACTTC. This translates into CASSPGGDSPYEQYF.